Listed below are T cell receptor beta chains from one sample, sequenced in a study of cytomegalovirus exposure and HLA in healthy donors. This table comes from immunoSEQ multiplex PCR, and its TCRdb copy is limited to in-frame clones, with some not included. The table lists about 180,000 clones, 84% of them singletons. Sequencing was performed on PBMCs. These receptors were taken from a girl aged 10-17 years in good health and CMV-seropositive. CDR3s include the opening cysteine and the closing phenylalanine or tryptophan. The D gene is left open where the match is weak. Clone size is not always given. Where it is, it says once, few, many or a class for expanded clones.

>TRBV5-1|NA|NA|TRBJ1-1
TGCGCCAGCAGCTTGGTGGGGGCCCTGAACACTGAAGCTTTCTTT
CASSLVGALNTEAFF
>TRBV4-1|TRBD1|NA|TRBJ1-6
TGCGCCAGCAGTTCGACAGGGCTCCAGGGACCTTATAATTCACCCCTCCACTTT
CASSSTGLQGPYNSPLHF
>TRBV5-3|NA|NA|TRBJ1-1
TGTGCCAGAAGCTTGAGTCCAGGCCGGAACACTGAAGCTTTCTTT
CARSLSPGRNTEAFF
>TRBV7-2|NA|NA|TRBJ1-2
TGTGCCAGCAGCTTAGGGGGACTGAAGACTAACTATGGCTACACCTTC
CASSLGGLKTNYGYTF
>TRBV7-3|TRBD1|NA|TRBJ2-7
TGTGCCAGCAGCTTAACCGGGACAGGGACTCTCCAAAATGGGGAGCAGTACTTC
CASSLTGTGTLQNGEQYF
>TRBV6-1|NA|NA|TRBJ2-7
TGTGCCACCTCCCGACAGGGAGGATACGAGCAGTACTTC
CATSRQGGYEQYF
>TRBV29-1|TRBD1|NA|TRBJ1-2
TGCAGCGTTGAAGGGAATAGACAGGGGGCGAGAGGCTACACCTTC
CSVEGNRQGARGYTF
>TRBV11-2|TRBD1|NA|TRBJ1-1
TGTGCCAGCAGCTTAGGTGACAGGGACACTGAAGCTTTCTTT
CASSLGDRDTEAFF
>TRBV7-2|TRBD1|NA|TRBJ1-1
TGTGCCAGCAGCTTAGGTCGACAGGGCGGCACTGAAGCTTTCTTT
CASSLGRQGGTEAFF
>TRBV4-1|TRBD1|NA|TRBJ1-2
TGCGCCAGCAGTCCACCGGACAGGGTGTGGGGCTACACCTTC
CASSPPDRVWGYTF
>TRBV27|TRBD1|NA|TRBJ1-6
TGTGCCAGCAGCAAATCCGGACAGGGAATCGGATCCTATAATTCACCCCTCCACTTT
CASSKSGQGIGSYNSPLHF
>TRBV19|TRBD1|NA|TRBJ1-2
TGTGCCAGTAGCCCGGGACAGACAATTCGTGGCTACACCTTC
CASSPGQTIRGYTF
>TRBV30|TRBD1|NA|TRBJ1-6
TGTGCCTGGTTCAGGGGGCTGGATTCACCCCTCCACTTT
CAWFRGLDSPLHF
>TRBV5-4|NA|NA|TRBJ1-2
TGTGCCAGCAGCTTCGGGCGGGGGCGGTATGGCTACACCTTC
CASSFGRGRYGYTF
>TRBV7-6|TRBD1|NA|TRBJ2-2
TGTGCCAGCAGCTTAGGACAGGGGATTAACACCGGGGAGCTGTTTTTT
CASSLGQGINTGELFF
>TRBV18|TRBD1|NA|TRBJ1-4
TGTGCCAGCTCACTAATGGCAGGGGGAAGTGAAAAACTGTTTTTT
CASSLMAGGSEKLFF
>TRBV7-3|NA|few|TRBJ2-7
TGTGCCAGCAGCTTGAAGGGAGGCTTTACCTACGAGCAGTACTTC
CASSLKGGFTYEQYF
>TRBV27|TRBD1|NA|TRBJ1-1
TGTGCCAGCAGTCCCGGGACAGTGAACACTGAAGCTTTCTTT
CASSPGTVNTEAFF